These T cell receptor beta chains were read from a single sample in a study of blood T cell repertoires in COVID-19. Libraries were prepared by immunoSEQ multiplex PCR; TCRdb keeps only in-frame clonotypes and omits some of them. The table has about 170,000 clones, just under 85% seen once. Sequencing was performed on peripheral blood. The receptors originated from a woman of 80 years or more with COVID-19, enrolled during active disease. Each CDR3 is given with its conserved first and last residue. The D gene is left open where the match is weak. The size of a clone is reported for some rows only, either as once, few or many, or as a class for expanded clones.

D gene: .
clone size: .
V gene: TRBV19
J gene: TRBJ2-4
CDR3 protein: CASSARAPSAKNIQYF
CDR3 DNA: TGTGCCAGTAGTGCCCGGGCCCCTAGCGCCAAAAACATTCAGTACTTC

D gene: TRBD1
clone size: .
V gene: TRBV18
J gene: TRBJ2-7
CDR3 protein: CASSPRQGSYEQYF
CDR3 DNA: TGTGCCAGCTCACCCCGACAGGGTTCCTACGAGCAGTACTTC

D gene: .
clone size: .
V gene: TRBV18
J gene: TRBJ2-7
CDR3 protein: CASSPPSGSHEQYF
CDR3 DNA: TGTGCCAGCTCACCACCTTCGGGTTCCCACGAGCAGTACTTC

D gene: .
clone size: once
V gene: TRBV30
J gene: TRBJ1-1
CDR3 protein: CAWSGVPGDTEAFF
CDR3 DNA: TGTGCCTGGAGTGGGGTCCCAGGGGATACTGAAGCTTTCTTT

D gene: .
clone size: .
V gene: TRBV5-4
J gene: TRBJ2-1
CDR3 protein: CASSLVQVNEQFF
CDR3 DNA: TGTGCCAGCAGCTTGGTACAAGTCAATGAGCAGTTCTTC

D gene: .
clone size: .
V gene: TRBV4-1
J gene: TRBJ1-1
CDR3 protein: CASSQFLGSVNTEAFF
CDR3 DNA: TGCGCCAGCAGCCAGTTCCTGGGGAGCGTGAACACTGAAGCTTTCTTT

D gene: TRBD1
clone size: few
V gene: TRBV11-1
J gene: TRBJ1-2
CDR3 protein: CASSRDRGHGYTF
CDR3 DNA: TGTGCCAGCAGCCGAGACAGGGGGCATGGCTACACCTTC

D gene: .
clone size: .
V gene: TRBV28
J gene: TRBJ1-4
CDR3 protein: CASSLWGGAQREKLFF
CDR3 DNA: TGTGCCAGCAGTTTATGGGGGGGGGCCCAAAGAGAAAAACTGTTTTTT

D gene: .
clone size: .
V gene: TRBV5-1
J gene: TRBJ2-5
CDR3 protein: CASSLIGETQYF
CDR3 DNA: TGCGCCAGCAGCTTGATCGGAGAGACCCAGTACTTC

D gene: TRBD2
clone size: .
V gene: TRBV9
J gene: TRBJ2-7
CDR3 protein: CASSPRTSGREQYF
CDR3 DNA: TGTGCCAGCAGCCCTCGGACTAGCGGACGCGAGCAGTACTTC

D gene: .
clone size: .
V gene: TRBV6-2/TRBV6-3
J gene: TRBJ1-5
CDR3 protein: CASSYFVASNQPQHF
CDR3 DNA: TGTGCCAGCAGTTACTTTGTGGCAAGCAATCAGCCCCAGCATTTT

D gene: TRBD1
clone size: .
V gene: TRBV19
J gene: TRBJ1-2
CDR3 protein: CASTRDRSSKRHGYTF
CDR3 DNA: TGTGCCAGTACCAGGGACAGATCCAGTAAGCGGCATGGCTACACCTTC

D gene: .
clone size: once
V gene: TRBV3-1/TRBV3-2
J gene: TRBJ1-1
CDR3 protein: CASSQRAGGVDAEAFF
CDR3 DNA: TGTGCCAGCAGCCAACGCGCCGGGGGGGTTGACGCTGAAGCTTTCTTT

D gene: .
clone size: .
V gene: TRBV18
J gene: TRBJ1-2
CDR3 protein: CASSPSENYGYTF
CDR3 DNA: TGTGCCAGCTCACCGTCGGAGAACTATGGCTACACCTTC

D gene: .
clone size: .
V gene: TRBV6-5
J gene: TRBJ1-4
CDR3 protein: CASRQFATNEKLFF
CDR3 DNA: TGTGCCAGCCGCCAGTTCGCAACTAATGAAAAACTGTTTTTT

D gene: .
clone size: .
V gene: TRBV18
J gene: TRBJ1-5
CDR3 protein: CASSPRGDQPQHF
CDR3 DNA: TGTGCCAGCTCCCCTCGGGGGGATCAGCCCCAGCATTTT

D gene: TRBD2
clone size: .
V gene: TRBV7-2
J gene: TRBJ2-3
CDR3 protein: CASSYDPPAAGEDTQYF
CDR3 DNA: TGTGCCAGCAGCTACGACCCCCCAGCAGCGGGGGAAGATACGCAGTATTTT

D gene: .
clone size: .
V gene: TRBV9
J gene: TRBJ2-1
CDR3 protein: CASSVAWLAYNEQFF
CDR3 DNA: TGTGCCAGCAGCGTAGCTTGGCTAGCGTACAATGAGCAGTTCTTC

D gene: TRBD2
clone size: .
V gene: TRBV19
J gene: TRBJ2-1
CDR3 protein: CASSIASGSYEQFF
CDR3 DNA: TGTGCCAGTAGTATCGCTAGCGGGAGCTATGAGCAGTTCTTC

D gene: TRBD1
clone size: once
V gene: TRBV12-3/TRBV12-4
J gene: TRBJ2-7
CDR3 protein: CASSLTGGEQYF
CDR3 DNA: TGTGCCAGCAGTTTAACAGGGGGCGAGCAGTACTTC

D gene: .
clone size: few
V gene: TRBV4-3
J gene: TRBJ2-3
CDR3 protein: CASSQDRATDTQYF
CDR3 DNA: TGCGCCAGCAGCCAAGATCGCGCCACAGATACGCAGTATTTT

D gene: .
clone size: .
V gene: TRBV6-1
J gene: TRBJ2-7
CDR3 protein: CASSEQGGPYEQYF
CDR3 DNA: TGTGCCAGCAGTGAACAGGGGGGCCCCTACGAGCAGTACTTC

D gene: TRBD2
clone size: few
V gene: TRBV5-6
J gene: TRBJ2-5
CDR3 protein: CASSLASGSRGETQYF
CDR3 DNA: TGTGCCAGCAGCTTGGCTAGCGGAAGTAGGGGAGAGACCCAGTACTTC

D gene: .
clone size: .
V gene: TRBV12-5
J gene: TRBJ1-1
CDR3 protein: CASGPQYQGKAFF
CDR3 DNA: TGTGCTAGTGGCCCCCAATATCAGGGCAAAGCTTTCTTT

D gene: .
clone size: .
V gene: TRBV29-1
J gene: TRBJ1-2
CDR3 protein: CSVDGGDYGYTF
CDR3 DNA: TGCAGCGTTGATGGGGGGGACTATGGCTACACCTTC

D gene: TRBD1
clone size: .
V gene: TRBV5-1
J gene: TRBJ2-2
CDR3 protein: CASGLGTGVNTGELFF
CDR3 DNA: TGCGCCAGCGGCCTAGGGACAGGGGTAAACACCGGGGAGCTGTTTTTT

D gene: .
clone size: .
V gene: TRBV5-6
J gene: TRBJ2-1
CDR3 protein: CASSLTVLSYNEQFF
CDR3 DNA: TGTGCCAGCAGCCTGACAGTGCTCTCCTACAATGAGCAGTTCTTC

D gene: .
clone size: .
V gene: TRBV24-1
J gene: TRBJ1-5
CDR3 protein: CATSDGPRGDNQPQHF
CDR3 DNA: TGTGCCACCAGTGATGGCCCCCGTGGTGACAATCAGCCCCAGCATTTT

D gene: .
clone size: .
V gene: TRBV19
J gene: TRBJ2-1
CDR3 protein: CASSIEDGGVASYNEQFF
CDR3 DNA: TGTGCCAGTAGTATAGAAGATGGTGGGGTAGCGTCTTACAATGAGCAGTTCTTC

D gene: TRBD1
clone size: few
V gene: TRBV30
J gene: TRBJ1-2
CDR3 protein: CAWSASGGSGYTF
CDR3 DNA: TGTGCCTGGAGTGCTTCAGGGGGCAGTGGCTACACCTTC

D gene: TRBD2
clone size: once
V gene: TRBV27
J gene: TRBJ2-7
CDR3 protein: CASSLGGSSYEQYF
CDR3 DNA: TGTGCCAGCAGCTTGGGAGGGTCCTCCTACGAGCAGTACTTC

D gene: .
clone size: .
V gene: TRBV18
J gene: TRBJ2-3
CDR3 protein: CASSPRGTSTDTQYF
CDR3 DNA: TGTGCCAGCTCACCACGTGGCACGAGCACAGATACGCAGTATTTT

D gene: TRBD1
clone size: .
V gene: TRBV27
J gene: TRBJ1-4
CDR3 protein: CASSHRTGTNEKLFF
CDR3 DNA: TGTGCCAGCAGTCATCGGACAGGGACTAATGAAAAACTGTTTTTT

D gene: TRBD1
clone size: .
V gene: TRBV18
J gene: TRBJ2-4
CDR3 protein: CASSPITGGAKNIQYF
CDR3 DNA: TGTGCCAGCTCGCCTATAACAGGGGGCGCCAAAAACATTCAGTACTTC

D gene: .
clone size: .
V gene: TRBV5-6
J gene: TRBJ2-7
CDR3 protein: CASSLVGGYEQYF
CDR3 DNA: TGTGCCAGCAGCTTGGTTGGCGGGTACGAGCAGTACTTC

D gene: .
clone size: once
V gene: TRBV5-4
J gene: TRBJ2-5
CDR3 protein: CASSDRGGSETQYF
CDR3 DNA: TGTGCCAGCAGCGACAGGGGAGGGTCAGAGACCCAGTACTTC

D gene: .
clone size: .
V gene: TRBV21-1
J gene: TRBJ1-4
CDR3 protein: CASNQRQGRNEKLFF
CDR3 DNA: TGTGCCAGCAACCAAAGACAGGGGCGCAATGAAAAACTGTTTTTT

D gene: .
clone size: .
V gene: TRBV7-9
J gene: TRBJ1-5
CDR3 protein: CASSPGPGPQHF
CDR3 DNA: TGTGCCAGCAGCCCAGGACCGGGACCCCAGCATTTT

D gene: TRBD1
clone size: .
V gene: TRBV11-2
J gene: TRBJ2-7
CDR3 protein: CASSLAWDRIISYEQYF
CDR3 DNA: TGTGCCAGCAGCTTAGCCTGGGACAGGATAATCTCCTACGAGCAGTACTTC

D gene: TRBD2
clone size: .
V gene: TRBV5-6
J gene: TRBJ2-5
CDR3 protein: CASSREGGEETQYF
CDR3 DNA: TGTGCCAGCAGCCGGGAGGGGGGAGAAGAGACCCAGTACTTC

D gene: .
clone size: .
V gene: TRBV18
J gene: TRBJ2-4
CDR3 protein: CASSPDRPVRGKNIQYF
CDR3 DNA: TGTGCCAGCTCACCCGACAGACCAGTTAGGGGCAAAAACATTCAGTACTTC

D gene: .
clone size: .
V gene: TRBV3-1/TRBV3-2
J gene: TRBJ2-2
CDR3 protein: CASSQRVAGLNTGELFF
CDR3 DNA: TGTGCCAGCAGCCAAAGAGTCGCAGGGCTCAACACCGGGGAGCTGTTTTTT

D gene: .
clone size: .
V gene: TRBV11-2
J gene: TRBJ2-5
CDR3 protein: CASTQGVRLAEETQYF
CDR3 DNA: TGTGCCAGCACACAGGGGGTTCGGCTAGCGGAAGAGACCCAGTACTTC

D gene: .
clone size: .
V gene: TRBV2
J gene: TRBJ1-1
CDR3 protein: CASVIVNTEAFF
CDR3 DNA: TGTGCCAGCGTAATAGTGAACACTGAAGCTTTCTTT

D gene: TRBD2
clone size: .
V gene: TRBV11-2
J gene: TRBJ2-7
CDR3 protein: CASSSYAGRGGSYEQYF
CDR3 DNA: TGTGCCAGCAGCTCCTATGCGGGGCGGGGGGGCTCCTACGAGCAGTACTTC

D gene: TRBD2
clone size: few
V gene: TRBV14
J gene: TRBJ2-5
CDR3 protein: CASSRGTSGRSETQYF
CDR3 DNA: TGTGCCAGCAGCCGAGGGACTAGCGGGAGGTCGGAGACCCAGTACTTC

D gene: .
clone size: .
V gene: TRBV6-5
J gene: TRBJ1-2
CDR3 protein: CASSPYRAANYGYTF
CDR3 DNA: TGTGCCAGCAGTCCGTACAGGGCAGCTAACTATGGCTACACCTTC

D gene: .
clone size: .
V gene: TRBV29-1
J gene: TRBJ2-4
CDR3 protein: CSVRGAGGNIQYF
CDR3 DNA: TGCAGCGTGAGAGGGGCCGGGGGAAACATTCAGTACTTC

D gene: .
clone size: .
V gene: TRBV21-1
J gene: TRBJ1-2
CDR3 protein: CASKNRVNYGYTF
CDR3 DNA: TGTGCCAGCAAAAACAGGGTAAACTATGGCTACACCTTC

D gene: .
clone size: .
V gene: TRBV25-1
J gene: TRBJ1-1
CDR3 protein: CASSESWQLNTEAFF
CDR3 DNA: TGTGCCAGCAGTGAAAGTTGGCAACTGAACACTGAAGCTTTCTTT